The present T cell receptor (beta chain) was sequenced within a study of regulatory T cells in long-lasting Graves disease. As for time point: newly diagnosed GD, antithyroid drugs for less than 3 months. The authors made the TCR library using RNA they extracted from PBMCs. Under American Thyroid Association guidelines, Graves' disease was diagnosed. Construction of TCR beta libraries relied on iRepertoire HTBI primers and on Arm-PCR targeting CDR3 regions. TCRdb reanalysed the multiplex PCR reads using MiXCR and keeps one entry per CDR3 protein. This table holds roughly 530,000 distinct CDR3 sequences, 16% found once. This clonotype was seen at least ten times. This same sample was also part of a study on T cells in Graves' hyperthyroidism and ophthalmopathy. From that report: Most thyroid-expanded clonotypes above 0.001 were also found in blood. A 13 V-J signature model discriminated ophthalmopathy versus stable hyperthyroidism.

The sequence was collected from a woman aged 35 to 60 with Graves disease. Sequenced here: peripheral blood mononuclear cells (PBMCs), sampled at new diagnosis, from a patient treated with antithyroid drugs.

This CDR3 is CASSFQGATDTQYF. Written as DNA, the CDR3 is TGTGCCAGCAGTTTTCAGGGGGCCACAGATACGCAGTATTTT. The chain couples TRBV12-3 or TRBV12-4 to TRBJ2-3, with TRBD1 matching 8 bases. The CDR3 extends over 14 amino acids. Trimming took 3 bases from V and 2 from J; bases not matched to a gene: 1.